This T cell receptor (beta chain) is from a study of graft-versus-host responses after intestinal transplantation. Study-level information: Uniformly, recipients were administered anti-thymocyte globulin induction with subsequent tacrolimus and steroids for 2 to 3 years. Study-level points and caveats: Present in recipient marrow, GvH clones included some that appeared first in ileum or blood.

Comments on this clone: Its antigen is as yet unknown.

Data came from immunoSEQ multiplex PCR; TCRdb stores just in-frame clones and leaves some out. The sample records roughly 97,000 clones, more than 75% being singletons. V dropped 0 bases and J dropped 7 bases, with 22 bases sitting between them. From germline, CDR1 is LNHNV and CDR2 YYDKDF (reference sequence). This CDR3 has 18 amino acids. The rearrangement links TRBV15 to TRBJ2-4; possibly TRBD1 or TRBD2 for D (6 bases each). The origin of this receptor is a human donor who received an intestinal transplant. Sequencing used unstimulated CD4+ T cells sorted from spleen or lymph node cells, obtained before intestinal transplant. CDR3 protein: CATSRDRGAEDPLNIQYF. The CDR3 DNA sequence: TGTGCCACCAGCAGAGATAGGGGGGCTGAAGACCCCCTCAACATTCAGTACTTC.